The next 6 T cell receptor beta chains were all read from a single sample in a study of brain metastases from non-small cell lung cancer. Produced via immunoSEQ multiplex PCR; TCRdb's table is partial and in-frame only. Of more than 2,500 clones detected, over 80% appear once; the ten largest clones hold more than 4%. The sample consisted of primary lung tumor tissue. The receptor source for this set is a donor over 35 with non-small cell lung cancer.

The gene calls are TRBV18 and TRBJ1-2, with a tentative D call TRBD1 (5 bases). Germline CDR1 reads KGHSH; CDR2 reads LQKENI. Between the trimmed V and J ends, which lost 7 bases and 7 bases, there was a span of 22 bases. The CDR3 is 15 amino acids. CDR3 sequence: CASLPLRDGSGGYTF. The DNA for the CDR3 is TGTGCCAGCTTACCCTTGAGGGACGGATCTGGTGGCTACACCTTC. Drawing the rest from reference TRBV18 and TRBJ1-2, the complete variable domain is NAGVMQNPRHLVRRRGQEARLRCSPMKGHSHVYWYRQLPEEGLKFMVYLQKENIIDESGMPKERFSAEFPKEGPSILRIQQVVRGDSAAYFCASLPLRDGSGGYTFGSGTRLTVV.

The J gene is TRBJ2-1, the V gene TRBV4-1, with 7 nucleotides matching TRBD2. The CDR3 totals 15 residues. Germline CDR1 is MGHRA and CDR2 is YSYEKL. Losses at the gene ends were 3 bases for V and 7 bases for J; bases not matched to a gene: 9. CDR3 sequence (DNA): TGCGCCAGCAGCCAGGGCGGGACGGGGGGAAATGAGCAGTTCTTC. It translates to CASSQGGTGGNEQFF.

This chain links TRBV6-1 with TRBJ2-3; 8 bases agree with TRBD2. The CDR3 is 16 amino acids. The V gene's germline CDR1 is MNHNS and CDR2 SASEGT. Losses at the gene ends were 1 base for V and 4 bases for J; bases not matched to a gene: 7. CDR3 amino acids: CASSEVTGGVPDTQYF. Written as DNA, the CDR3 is TGTGCCAGCAGTGAAGTGACGGGGGGGGTACCAGATACGCAGTATTTT.

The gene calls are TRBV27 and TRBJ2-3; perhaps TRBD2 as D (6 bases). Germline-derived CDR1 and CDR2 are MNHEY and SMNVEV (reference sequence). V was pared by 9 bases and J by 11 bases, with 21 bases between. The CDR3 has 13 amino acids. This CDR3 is CARRTPGVRGQYF. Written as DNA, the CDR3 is TGTGCCAGGCGAACCCCGGGGGTACGGGGGCAGTATTTT.

The CDR3 here is CASAYYGAGELFF. CDR3 in DNA: TGTGCCAGTGCCTATTACGGGGCCGGGGAGCTGTTTTTT. The chain combines TRBV28 with TRBJ2-2; the D gene is possibly TRBD2 (5 bases). The V end was cut by 9 bases, the J end by 6 bases, with 14 bases between. The CDR3 loop spans 13 amino acids. Germline CDR1 is MDHEN and CDR2 is SYDVKM.

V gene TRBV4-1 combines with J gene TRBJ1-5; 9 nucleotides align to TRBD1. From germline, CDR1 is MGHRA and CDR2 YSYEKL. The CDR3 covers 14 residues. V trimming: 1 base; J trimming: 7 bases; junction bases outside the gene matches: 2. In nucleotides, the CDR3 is TGCGCCAGCAGCCAAGGACAGGGGGAGCAGCCCCAGCATTTT. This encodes CASSQGQGEQPQHF.